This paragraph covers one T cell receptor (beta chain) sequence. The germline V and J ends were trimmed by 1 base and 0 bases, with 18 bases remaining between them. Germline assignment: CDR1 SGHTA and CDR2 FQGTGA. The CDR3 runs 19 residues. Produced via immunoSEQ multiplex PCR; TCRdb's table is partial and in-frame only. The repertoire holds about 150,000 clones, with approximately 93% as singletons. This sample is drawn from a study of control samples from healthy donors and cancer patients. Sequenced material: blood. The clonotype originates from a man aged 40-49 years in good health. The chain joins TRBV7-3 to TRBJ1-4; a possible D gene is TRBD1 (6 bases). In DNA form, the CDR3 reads TGTGCCAGCAGCTTAAAGGAGGGAACGGGGGCAGCAACTAATGAAAAACTGTTTTTT. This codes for CASSLKEGTGAATNEKLFF.